One and the same sample provided the 3 T cell receptor beta chains below, sequenced in a study of shared clonotypes between healthy human individuals. Method: immunoSEQ multiplex PCR; TCRdb's copy keeps in-frame clones and lacks some. Among roughly 2,300,000 clones listed, around 93% were seen once. The sequenced sample consisted of naive CD4+ T cells from PBMCs. The sample's subset: CD45RA+ positively selected. These receptor sequences come from a man aged 18-30 years in good health. Some clones in this sample may be carry-over from other donors' samples.

The rearrangement links TRBV5-6 to TRBJ2-7; D may be TRBD1 or TRBD2 (5 bases each). The germline gives CDR1 SGHDT, CDR2 YYEEEE. V was trimmed by 4 bases and J by 7 bases, leaving 27 bases between them. The CDR3 is made up of 17 amino acids. The CDR3 protein is CASSDAGWGRGIGEQYF. The CDR3 nucleotides read TGTGCCAGCAGCGACGCAGGGTGGGGGAGAGGAATTGGAGAGCAGTACTTC.

A note on this clone: At the DNA level, this CDR3 is encoded by other sequences in the same sample as well. The V gene is TRBV5-1, the J gene TRBJ1-4, with D possibly matching TRBD1 (5 bases). The V and J ends lost 5 bases and 2 bases respectively, with 10 bases between them. The CDR3 is made up of 14 amino acids. Per the germline V gene, CDR1 is SGHRS and CDR2 is YFSETQ. The DNA of the CDR3 is TGCGCCAGCAGACTCCAGGGTACTAATGAAAAACTGTTTTTT. Translating it yields CASRLQGTNEKLFF.

V and J are TRBV28 and TRBJ2-7; D possibly corresponds to TRBD1 (6 bases). The CDR3 consists of 19 residues. Between the trimmed V and J ends, which lost 1 base and 1 base, there was a span of 23 bases. Looked up from germline, CDR1 is MDHEN and CDR2 is SYDVKM. The CDR3 nucleotides are TGTGCCAGCAGTTTATTGAAGGGGCAGCCAGAGAGGGGGTCCTACGAGCAGTACTTC. Translation: CASSLLKGQPERGSYEQYF. Full variable domain (outside the CDR3, taken from reference TRBV28 and TRBJ2-7): DVKVTQSSRYLVKRTGEKVFLECVQDMDHENMFWYRQDPGLGLRLIYFSYDVKMKEKGDIPEGYSVSREKKERFSLILESASTNQTSMYLCASSLLKGQPERGSYEQYFGPGTRLTVT.